This T cell receptor (beta chain) was identified in a study of blood T cell repertoires in COVID-19. CDR3 length equals 12 residues. With V trimmed by 6 bases and J by 6 bases, 2 bases remained unmatched. Germline V gene lookup returns CDR1 SQVTM and CDR2 ANQGSEA. Assay used: immunoSEQ multiplex PCR; TCRdb lists only in-frame clones, some missing. The data show 160,000 or so clones, more than 65% seen once. This clone was observed a handful of times. The sample comprised peripheral blood. The gene calls are TRBV29-1 and TRBJ1-5; 10 nucleotides match TRBD1. The sequence came from a woman aged 45-65 years with acute or convalescent COVID-19. The chain's CDR3 is CSVRTGGQPQHF. CDR3 DNA sequence: TGCAGCGTGCGGACAGGGGGTCAGCCCCAGCATTTT.